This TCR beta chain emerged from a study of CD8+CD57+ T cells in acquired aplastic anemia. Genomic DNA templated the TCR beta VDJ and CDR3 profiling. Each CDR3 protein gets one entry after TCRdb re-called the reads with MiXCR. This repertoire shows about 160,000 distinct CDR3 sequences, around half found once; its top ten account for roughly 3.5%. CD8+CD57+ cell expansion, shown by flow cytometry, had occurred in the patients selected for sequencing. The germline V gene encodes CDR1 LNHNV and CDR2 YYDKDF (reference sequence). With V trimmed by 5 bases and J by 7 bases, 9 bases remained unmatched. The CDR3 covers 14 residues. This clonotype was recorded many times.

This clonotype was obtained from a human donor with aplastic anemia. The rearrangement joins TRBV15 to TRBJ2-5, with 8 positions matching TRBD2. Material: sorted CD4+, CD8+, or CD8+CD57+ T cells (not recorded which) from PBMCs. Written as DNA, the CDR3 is TGTGCCACCAGCCCCCGGACTAGCTCTGCGACCCAGTACTTC. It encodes CATSPRTSSATQYF.